This TCR beta chain was sequenced in a study of T-cell reconstitution after alpha-beta-depleted transplantation in children. Points from the study as a whole: Certain patients had high TCRbeta diversity at day 60, and it came from recipient T cells and thymic progenitors that survived.

This clonotype was seen a handful of times. Its antigen remains unidentified. Molecular barcoding with unique molecular identifiers was used for the TCRbeta library. TCRdb reanalysed the PCR reads using MiXCR and keeps one entry per CDR3 protein. The sample consists of more than 500,000 distinct CDR3 sequences, 11% of them appearing once. Trimming removed 4 bases from V and 5 bases from J, with 11 bases in between. CDR3 size: 13 residues. In germline, CDR1 is MDHEN, CDR2 SYDVKM. V is TRBV28 and J is TRBJ1-2, with D perhaps matching TRBD1 (5 bases). This specimen was PBMCs, mostly from graft donor cells, taken 180 days after TCRalphabeta/CD19-depleted stem cell transplant. The clonotype comes from a female patient aged 2-9 years who had a stem cell transplant for aplastic anemia, so the T cells may come from the graft donor. The CDR3 nucleotides read TGTGCCAGCAGTTCCGGGGACGAATATGGCTACACCTTC. This sequence encodes CASSSGDEYGYTF.